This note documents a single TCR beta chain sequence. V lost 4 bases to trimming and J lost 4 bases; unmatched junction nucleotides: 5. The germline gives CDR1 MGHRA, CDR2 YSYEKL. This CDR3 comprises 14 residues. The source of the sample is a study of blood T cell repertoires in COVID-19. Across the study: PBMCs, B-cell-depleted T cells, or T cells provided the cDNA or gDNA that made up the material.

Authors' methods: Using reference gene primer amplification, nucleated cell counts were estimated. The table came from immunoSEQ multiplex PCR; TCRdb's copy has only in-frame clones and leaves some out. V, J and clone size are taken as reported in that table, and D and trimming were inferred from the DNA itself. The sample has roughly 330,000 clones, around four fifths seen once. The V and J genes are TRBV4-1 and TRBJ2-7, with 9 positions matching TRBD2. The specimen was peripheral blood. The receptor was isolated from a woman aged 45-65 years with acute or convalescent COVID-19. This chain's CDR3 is CASSRATSGYEQYF. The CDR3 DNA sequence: TGCGCCAGCAGCCGAGCGACTAGCGGATACGAGCAGTACTTC.